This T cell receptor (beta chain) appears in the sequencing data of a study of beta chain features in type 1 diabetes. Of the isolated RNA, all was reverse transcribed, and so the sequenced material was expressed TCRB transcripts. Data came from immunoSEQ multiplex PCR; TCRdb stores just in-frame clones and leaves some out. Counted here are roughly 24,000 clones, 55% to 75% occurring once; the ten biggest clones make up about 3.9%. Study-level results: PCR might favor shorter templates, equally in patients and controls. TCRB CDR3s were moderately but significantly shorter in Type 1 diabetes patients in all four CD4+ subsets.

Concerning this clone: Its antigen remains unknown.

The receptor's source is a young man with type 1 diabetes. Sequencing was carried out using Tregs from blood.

The DNA of the CDR3 is TGTGCCAGTAGTCCTCGGACAGGAGTGAACACTGAAGCTTTCTTT. Amino acids: CASSPRTGVNTEAFF. The chain links TRBV19 to TRBJ1-1; 7 bases fit TRBD1. The J segment lost 0 bases and the V segment lost 5 bases, leaving 6 bases of the junction unmatched. Germline CDR1 LNHDA, CDR2 SQIVND (reference sequence). The CDR3 has 15 residues.